These 16 T cell receptor beta chains came from one sample sequenced in a study of T cell repertoires in cytomegalovirus infection. TCRdb passed the reads through MiXCR, listing each CDR3 protein once. This table has some 390,000 distinct CDR3 sequences, around a sixth appearing once. Sequencing was carried out using PBMCs. The receptors were gathered from a human donor in good health (CMV status not recorded). Some clones in this sample may be carry-over from other donors' samples.

This clonotype was counted only a few times. The chain is built from TRBV7-8 and TRBJ1-1; 7 bases align to TRBD1. V was clipped by 5 bases and J by 2 bases; unmatched bases: 14. Per germline, CDR1 SGHVS and CDR2 FQNEAQ. This CDR3 spans 17 amino acids. The CDR3 region has the DNA TGTGCCAGCAGCGCTGAGGGGGCCCTAGGGGGAAACACTGAAGCTTTCTTT. Translating it yields CASSAEGALGGNTEAFF.

This clonotype was counted a few times. The chain combines TRBV19 with TRBJ1-2, with TRBD1 matching 7 bases. Germline assignment: CDR1 LNHDA and CDR2 SQIVND (reference sequence). J lost 2 bases, V lost 6 bases, and 3 bases had no gene match. The length of the CDR3 is 13 residues. The CDR3 region has the DNA TGTGCCAGTAGGAGGGGGCCCAACTATGGCTACACCTTC. It yields the protein CASRRGPNYGYTF. Full variable domain (outside the CDR3, taken from reference TRBV19 and TRBJ1-2): DGGITQSPKYLFRKEGQNVTLSCEQNLNHDAMYWYRQDPGQGLRLIYYSQIVNDFQKGDIAEGYSVSREKKESFPLTVTSAQKNPTAFYLCASRRGPNYGYTFGSGTRLTVV.

This clonotype was seen at least ten times. The CDR3 loop is CASSSRTGGRAGANVLTF. In DNA, the CDR3 is TGTGCCAGCAGTTCCCGGACAGGGGGCCGCGCTGGGGCCAACGTCCTGACTTTC. The chain is built from TRBV28 and TRBJ2-6; 11 bases agree with TRBD1. CDR3 length equals 18 residues. J lost 2 bases, V lost 4 bases, and 7 bases had no gene match. Germline CDR1 and CDR2: MDHEN and SYDVKM. The full variable domain, completed using reference TRBV28 and TRBJ2-6, is DVKVTQSSRYLVKRTGEKVFLECVQDMDHENMFWYRQDPGLGLRLIYFSYDVKMKEKGDIPEGYSVSREKKERFSLILESASTNQTSMYLCASSSRTGGRAGANVLTFGAGSRLTVL.

This clonotype occurred a few times. The rearrangement links TRBV2 to TRBJ2-3, with D uncertain. The CDR3 runs 12 residues. CDR1 SNHLY and CDR2 FYNNEI come from the germline V gene. V dropped 6 bases and J dropped 6 bases, with 10 bases sitting between them. Here the CDR3 DNA reads TGTGCCAGCAGCTCCTCCCTGGATACGCAGTATTTT. This sequence encodes CASSSSLDTQYF.

The rearrangement uses TRBV19 and TRBJ2-5; D remains ambiguous. CDR1 and CDR2 (germline): LNHDA, SQIVND (reference sequence). With 3 bases removed from V and 5 bases from J, the gap between germline ends came to 16 bases. The length of the CDR3 is 15 residues. The CDR3 protein is CASSMGAMRWETQYF. In DNA form, the CDR3 reads TGTGCCAGTAGTATGGGCGCGATGAGGTGGGAGACCCAGTACTTC.

This clonotype has more than one count but fewer than ten. The chain joins TRBV7-2 to TRBJ2-7; no firm D call. The length of the CDR3 is 13 residues. Per germline, CDR1 SGHTA and CDR2 FQGNSA. V lost 3 bases, J lost 7 bases, and 13 bases lay in between. This CDR3 reads CASSFDSTSEQYF. Here the CDR3 DNA reads TGTGCCAGCAGCTTTGACTCCACTTCTGAGCAGTACTTC. Variable domain in full (rest from reference TRBV7-2 and TRBJ2-7): GAGVSQSPSNKVTEKGKDVELRCDPISGHTALYWYRQSLGQGLEFLIYFQGNSAPDKSGLPSDRFSAERTGGSVSTLTIQRTQQEDSAVYLCASSFDSTSEQYFGPGTRLTVT.

This clonotype was picked up a small number of times. The chain uses TRBV14 and TRBJ2-7, with D perhaps TRBD1 or TRBD2 (5 bases each). Germline lookup yields CDR1 SGHDN and CDR2 FVKESK. This CDR3 spans 16 amino acids. Trimming left V 1 base short and J 3 bases short, with 16 bases between. The CDR3 here is CASSQGLGTIIYEQYF. The CDR3 coding sequence is TGTGCCAGCAGCCAAGGTCTTGGGACCATCATCTACGAGCAGTACTTC.

The sample holds many counts of this clonotype. Here the CDR3 reads CASSRGGGLGEQYF. The DNA of the CDR3 is TGTGCCAGCAGCCGCGGGGGGGGCCTAGGGGAGCAGTACTTC. The V call is TRBV7-2, the J call TRBJ2-7; 9 bases are a match to TRBD2. In germline, CDR1 is SGHTA, CDR2 FQGNSA. V shed 5 bases, J shed 7 bases, and the junction held 9 bases outside the gene matches. The length of the CDR3 is 14 residues.

In its sample, this clonotype was seen many times. The V gene is TRBV7-2, the J gene TRBJ2-7; maybe TRBD2 (5 bases). CDR3 length: 15 amino acids. Germline V gives CDR1 SGHTA, CDR2 FQGNSA. Trimming took off 7 bases at V and 0 bases at J, with 16 bases between the two ends. The CDR3 protein is CASKWSLGSSYEQYF. For the CDR3, the DNA is TGTGCCAGCAAGTGGTCGTTGGGGAGCTCCTACGAGCAGTACTTC. The complete variable domain, with remaining parts taken from reference TRBV7-2 and TRBJ2-7, reads GAGVSQSPSNKVTEKGKDVELRCDPISGHTALYWYRQSLGQGLEFLIYFQGNSAPDKSGLPSDRFSAERTGGSVSTLTIQRTQQEDSAVYLCASKWSLGSSYEQYFGPGTRLTVT.

This clonotype has only a few counts. The chain recombines TRBV2 with TRBJ2-1; D possibly corresponds to TRBD1 (6 bases). Germline V gene lookup returns CDR1 SNHLY and CDR2 FYNNEI. V lost 6 bases and J lost 1, with 13 bases in between. The CDR3 contains 15 residues. The CDR3 coding sequence is TGTGCCAGCAGAAGGGACAACTATTCCTACAATGAGCAGTTCTTC. Its translation is CASRRDNYSYNEQFF.

This clonotype was found a few times. The rearrangement uses TRBV20-1 and TRBJ1-5, with no clear D. This CDR3 comprises 13 residues. Germline V gives CDR1 DFQATT, CDR2 SNEGSKA (reference sequence). Trimming removed 7 bases at V and 5 bases at J, with 15 bases between. CDR3 region: CSGVPEVHQPQHF. DNA for the CDR3: TGCAGTGGGGTACCTGAGGTTCATCAGCCCCAGCATTTT.

This clonotype was seen at least ten times. V and J are TRBV11-2 and TRBJ2-5; 9 nucleotides agree with TRBD2. Germline V gene sequence: CDR1 SGHAT, CDR2 FQNNGV. With V trimmed by 5 bases and J by 1 base, 8 bases remained unmatched. This CDR3 region has 16 residues. The CDR3 sequence: CASSRSGRTFQETQYF. CDR3 bases: TGTGCCAGCAGCCGCAGCGGGAGGACTTTCCAAGAGACCCAGTACTTC.

This chain connects TRBV6-1 to TRBJ2-1; possibly TRBD1 or TRBD2 for D (5 bases each). The germline V gene encodes CDR1 MNHNS and CDR2 SASEGT. Trimming pared 5 bases from V and 8 bases from J, leaving 16 bases between. The CDR3 loop spans 14 amino acids. The CDR3 DNA reads TGTGCCAGCAGTCAACGAACGGGGCCGCATGAGCAGTTCTTC. Protein: CASSQRTGPHEQFF.

This clonotype was seen repeatedly, ten times or more. The DNA of the CDR3 is TGTGCCAGCAGTTCGCGGACAGGGGGAGCATTAGAGACCCAGTACTTC. Amino acids: CASSSRTGGALETQYF. V gene TRBV28 combines with J gene TRBJ2-5; 10 nucleotides match TRBD1. Germline-derived CDR1 and CDR2 are MDHEN and SYDVKM. The J segment lost 4 bases and the V segment lost 4 bases, leaving 9 bases of the junction unmatched. CDR3 size: 16 residues.

This clonotype was found many times. The rearrangement uses TRBV7-2 and TRBJ2-3; TRBD2 matches at 10 bases. V was pared by 8 bases and J by 1 base, with 9 bases of the junction left unmatched. Per germline, CDR1 SGHTA and CDR2 FQGNSA. CDR3 length: 16 residues. The CDR3 protein is CASARDSGGGTDTQYF. The CDR3 DNA is TGTGCCAGCGCTAGGGACAGCGGGGGGGGCACAGATACGCAGTATTTT.

This clonotype was seen only a few times. The chain couples TRBV6-5 to TRBJ2-7, with TRBD2 identical over 9 bases. The germline gives CDR1 MNHEY, CDR2 SVGAGI. This CDR3 is 16 amino acids long. J was trimmed by 2 bases and V by 1 base; bases with no gene match: 6. In DNA form, the CDR3 reads TGTGCCAGCAGTTACTTCCGTAGCGGGGGTCCCTACGAGCAGTACTTC. It specifies CASSYFRSGGPYEQYF.